This T cell receptor (beta chain) was sequenced for a study of T-cell reconstitution after alpha-beta-depleted transplantation in children. Unique molecular identifiers were used in preparing the TCRbeta library. TCRdb redid the calling of the PCR reads with MiXCR, one entry per CDR3 protein. This table has some 110,000 distinct CDR3 sequences, approximately 10% appearing once. The germline V and J ends were trimmed by 6 bases and 2 bases, with 12 bases remaining between them. The CDR3 is made up of 14 amino acids. In germline, CDR1 is MDHEN, CDR2 SYDVKM. The specimen was PBMCs, collected before TCRalphabeta/CD19-depleted stem cell transplant. The chain couples TRBV28 to TRBJ2-3; D perhaps matches TRBD2 (5 bases). The sequence came from a boy between 2 and 10 years old with acute lymphoblastic leukemia, due to receive a stem cell transplant. The CDR3 sequence: CASRDEGDTDTQYF. The DNA of the CDR3 is TGTGCCAGCAGGGATGAGGGTGACACAGATACGCAGTATTTT.